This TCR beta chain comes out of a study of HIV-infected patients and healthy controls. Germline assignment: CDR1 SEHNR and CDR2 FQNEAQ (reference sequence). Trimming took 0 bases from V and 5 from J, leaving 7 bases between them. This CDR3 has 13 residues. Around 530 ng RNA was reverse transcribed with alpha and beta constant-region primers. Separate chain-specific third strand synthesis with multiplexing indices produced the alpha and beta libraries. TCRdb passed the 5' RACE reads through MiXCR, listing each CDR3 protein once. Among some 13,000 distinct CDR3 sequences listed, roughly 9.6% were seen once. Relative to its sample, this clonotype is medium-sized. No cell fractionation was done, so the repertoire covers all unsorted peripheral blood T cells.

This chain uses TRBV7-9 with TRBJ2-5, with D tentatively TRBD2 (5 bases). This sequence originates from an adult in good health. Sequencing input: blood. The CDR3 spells CASSLALAETQYF. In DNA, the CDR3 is TGTGCCAGCAGCTTAGCCTTAGCGGAGACCCAGTACTTC.